One and the same sample provided the 23 T cell receptor beta chains below, sequenced in a study of neurological immune-mediated disorders. Via MiXCR, TCRdb re-called the 5' RACE reads, giving one row per CDR3 protein. The table records approximately 66,000 distinct CDR3 sequences, less than 5.5% of them present only once. The sample comprised PBMCs. These receptors originate from a man aged 25 to 45 with multiple sclerosis.

This clonotype was observed many times. The CDR3 protein is CASSLFGRSSTDTQYF. The CDR3 bases are TGTGCCAGCAGCTTATTCGGACGTTCTAGCACAGATACGCAGTATTTT. J is TRBJ2-3 and V is TRBV11-3, with no clear D. Trimming removed 2 bases at V and 0 bases at J, with 12 bases between. This CDR3 contains 16 residues. Germline assignment: CDR1 SGHNT and CDR2 YENEEA.

This clonotype was found many times. The genes are TRBV27 and TRBJ2-2; no clear D. Germline CDR1 reads MNHEY; CDR2 reads SMNVEV (reference sequence). The V end was cut by 10 bases, the J end by 1 base, with 10 bases between. The CDR3 covers 13 residues. This chain's CDR3 is CATCLGNTGELFF. In DNA form, the CDR3 reads TGTGCCACCTGCCTTGGGAACACCGGGGAGCTGTTTTTT.

This clonotype came up many times. V and J are TRBV7-9 and TRBJ2-7; D is unresolved. Germline V gene sequence: CDR1 SEHNR, CDR2 FQNEAQ (reference sequence). V dropped 5 bases and J dropped 3 bases, with 11 bases sitting between them. The CDR3 spans 13 residues. The CDR3 protein is CASSDWKGYEQYF. The CDR3 DNA sequence: TGTGCCAGCAGCGATTGGAAAGGCTACGAGCAGTACTTC.

This clonotype was seen ten or more times. The chain is built from TRBV9 and TRBJ1-1; D remains unclear. Looked up from germline, CDR1 is SGDLS and CDR2 is YYNGEE. CDR3 length: 13 residues. V was pared by 1 base and J by 0 bases, with 4 bases between. For the CDR3, the DNA is TGTGCCAGCAGCGTACAACTGAACACTGAAGCTTTCTTT. It yields the protein CASSVQLNTEAFF.

This clonotype appeared a few times. The chain combines TRBV27 with TRBJ1-1; D not certain. The length of the CDR3 is 13 residues. Germline V gene lookup returns CDR1 MNHEY and CDR2 SMNVEV (reference sequence). The V and J ends lost 6 bases and 1 base respectively, with 9 bases between them. The CDR3 nucleotides are TGTGCCAGCAGCTCACGACGGAACACTGAAGCTTTCTTT. This gives the protein CASSSRRNTEAFF.

This clonotype was counted ten times or more. This chain links TRBV9 with TRBJ1-1, with D hard to call. Deletions cut 4 bases from V and 1 base from J, with 14 bases between. CDR1 is SGDLS, CDR2 YYNGEE, per germline. The CDR3 totals 15 residues. The CDR3 DNA reads as TGTGCCAGCAGCACGGTACAGAGCTCGAACACTGAAGCTTTCTTT. Its protein product is CASSTVQSSNTEAFF.

This clonotype was recorded at least ten times. This sequence joins TRBV5-1 and TRBJ2-1; weak D call: TRBD1 (5 bases). The CDR3 totals 17 residues. From germline, CDR1 is SGHRS and CDR2 YFSETQ. V was pared by 3 bases and J by 0 bases, with 16 bases between. The CDR3: CASSSTYRSYSYNEQFF. The CDR3 region has the DNA TGCGCCAGCAGCTCGACTTACAGGTCTTACTCCTACAATGAGCAGTTCTTC.

This clonotype has at least ten counts. The chain has TRBV27 and TRBJ1-1; 11 positions agree with TRBD1. V dropped 3 bases and J dropped 5; count of bases not matched to a gene: 5. The germline CDR1 and CDR2 sequences are MNHEY and SMNVEV (reference sequence). The CDR3 runs 15 residues. CDR3 bases: TGTGCCAGCAGTTTGGACAGGGGGCAATGGACTGAAGCTTTCTTT. Its translation: CASSLDRGQWTEAFF.

This clonotype was picked up a small number of times. CDR3 DNA sequence: TGCGCCAGCTTAGAAAGGGGGCGTCACTTCTTC. As protein: CASLERGRHFF. J is TRBJ2-1 and V is TRBV5-1; the match to TRBD1 covers 7 bases. CDR1 and CDR2 from the germline V gene are SGHRS and YFSETQ. The CDR3 consists of 11 residues. J lost 16 bases, V lost 7 bases, and 11 bases had no gene match.

This clonotype was detected many times. The chain couples TRBV4-1 to TRBJ1-5; TRBD1 matches 9 bases. There are 17 residues in the CDR3. Germline CDR1 reads MGHRA; CDR2 reads YSYEKL. Losses at the gene ends were 3 bases for V and 2 bases for J; bases not matched to a gene: 8. The CDR3 nucleotides read TGCGCCAGCAGCCATGCCACAGGGGGCTTTGGCAATCAGCCCCAGCATTTT. Translated, it gives CASSHATGGFGNQPQHF.

Only a few counts were recorded for this clonotype. The chain uses TRBV4-1 and TRBJ2-4, with 8 bases fitting TRBD1. Germline trimming cut 0 bases from V and 9 bases from J; bases unmatched to any gene: 1. Germline loops: CDR1 MGHRA, CDR2 YSYEKL. This CDR3 has 13 residues. CDR3 DNA sequence: TGCGCCAGCAGCCAAGACAGGGGGCGCATTCAGTACTTC. Its protein is CASSQDRGRIQYF.

Many counts were recorded for this clonotype. The gene calls are TRBV15 and TRBJ2-1; TRBD2 matches 7 bases. V trimming: 1 base; J trimming: 7 bases; junction bases outside the gene matches: 13. The germline V gene has CDR1 LNHNV and CDR2 YYDKDF (reference sequence). CDR3 length: 17 amino acids. CDR3 in amino acids: CATSRAGRTRTMNEQFF. The CDR3 coding sequence is TGTGCCACCAGCAGAGCAGGGAGGACTAGAACCATGAATGAGCAGTTCTTC. Based on the CDR3 plus reference TRBV15 and TRBJ2-1, the full variable domain is DAMVIQNPRYQVTQFGKPVTLSCSQTLNHNVMYWYQQKSSQAPKLLFHYYDKDFNNEADTPDNFQSRRPNTSFCFLDIRSPGLGDTAMYLCATSRAGRTRTMNEQFFGPGTRLTVL.

This clonotype was seen repeatedly, ten times or more. The chain carries TRBV12-3 or TRBV12-4 and TRBJ1-1, with 9 nucleotides matching TRBD1. Trimming cost V 5 bases and J 11 bases; bases outside gene matches: 6. The CDR3 is 12 residues long. CDR3 sequence reads: CASSQQGAGAFF. CDR3 coding DNA: TGTGCCAGCAGTCAACAGGGGGCCGGGGCTTTCTTT.

This clonotype was observed many times. The chain is built from TRBV5-1 and TRBJ2-1, with 7 bases lining up with TRBD2. J lost 3 bases, V lost 6 bases, and 6 bases had no gene match. CDR1 is SGHRS, CDR2 YFSETQ, per germline. This CDR3 is 14 amino acids long. CDR3 region: CASTRPGGYNEQFF. CDR3 DNA: TGCGCCAGCACCCGACCGGGGGGCTACAATGAGCAGTTCTTC. Based on the CDR3 plus reference TRBV5-1 and TRBJ2-1, the full variable domain is KAGVTQTPRYLIKTRGQQVTLSCSPISGHRSVSWYQQTPGQGLQFLFEYFSETQRNKGNFPGRFSGRQFSNSRSEMNVSTLELGDSALYLCASTRPGGYNEQFFGPGTRLTVL.

The CDR3 protein is CSAREGASSSYNEQFF. CDR3 DNA sequence: TGCAGTGCTAGAGAGGGCGCGAGTAGCTCCTACAATGAGCAGTTCTTC. The chain uses TRBV20-1 and TRBJ2-1; the D is unclear. Trimming removed 0 bases at V and 0 bases at J, with 12 bases between. Looked up from germline, CDR1 is DFQATT and CDR2 is SNEGSKA (reference sequence). There are 16 residues in the CDR3.

This chain links TRBV5-1 with TRBJ1-4; 7 bases fit TRBD1. This CDR3 region has 14 residues. V was pared by 4 bases and J by 4 bases, with 4 bases of the junction left unmatched. Germline CDR1 reads SGHRS; CDR2 reads YFSETQ. The CDR3 region has the DNA TGCGCCAGCAGCGGGGGACAGCTTAATGAAAAACTGTTTTTT. This sequence encodes CASSGGQLNEKLFF.

This clonotype was observed many times. The V gene is TRBV7-8, the J gene TRBJ1-1; the D gene is possibly TRBD1 (6 bases). Germline V gene lookup returns CDR1 SGHVS and CDR2 FQNEAQ. The V gene lost 1 base and the J gene lost 5 bases, with 20 bases spanning the gap. The CDR3 has 17 residues. Written as DNA, the CDR3 is TGTGCCAGCAGCTTAGTGGAAGTAGTCCGGAGGGGGACTGAAGCTTTCTTT. Translating gives CASSLVEVVRRGTEAFF.

This clonotype appeared many times. CDR3 bases: TGCAGTGCTAGACCAGCCTCGAGTGGCTACGAGCAGTACTTC. It encodes CSARPASSGYEQYF. The rearrangement joins TRBV20-1 to TRBJ2-7, with D uncertain. This CDR3 contains 14 residues. V lost 2 bases, J lost 3 bases, and 14 bases lay in between. CDR1 and CDR2 (germline): DFQATT, SNEGSKA (reference sequence).

Note on this clonotype: The junction departs from germline at one end; a sequencing error may be responsible. This sequence joins TRBV27 and TRBJ1-6; no clear D gene. CDR3 size: 15 residues. Looked up from germline, CDR1 is MNHEY and CDR2 is SMNVEV (reference sequence). CDR3 loop: CASSPLGGRNSPLNF. As DNA, the CDR3 is TGTGCCAGCAGCCCCCTGGGAGGGAGGAATTCACCCCTCAACTTT.

In its sample, this clonotype was seen many times. The chain links TRBV3-1 to TRBJ1-1; possible D gene TRBD1, 5 bases. The V end was cut by 4 bases, the J end by 1 base, with 13 bases between. The CDR3 extends over 15 amino acids. The germline V gene encodes CDR1 LGHDT and CDR2 YNNKEL (reference sequence). CDR3 loop: CASSPYEGRNTEAFF. The DNA of the CDR3 is TGTGCCAGCAGCCCCTACGAGGGGAGGAACACTGAAGCTTTCTTT.

For this clonotype: An end of the junction does not agree with germline; a read error may underlie this. This chain links TRBV5-1 with TRBJ1-1; D uncertain. The CDR3 covers 12 residues. Germline CDR1 is SGHRS and CDR2 is YFSETQ. CDR3 DNA: TGCGCCAACAGCCCGGACCGCACTGAAGCTTTCTTT. As protein: CANSPDRTEAFF.

This clonotype was observed a few times. The chain combines TRBV27 with TRBJ2-3; possibly TRBD2 for D (6 bases). The CDR3 covers 15 residues. V lost 6 bases and J lost 6, with 19 bases in between. The germline V gene encodes CDR1 MNHEY and CDR2 SMNVEV (reference sequence). In DNA, the CDR3 is TGTGCCAGCAGGGACCGCGGGGCCCCCAGGGATACGCAGTATTTT. Its protein product is CASRDRGAPRDTQYF.

This clonotype came up many times. CDR3 in DNA: TGTGCCACCAGAGGCAGACGAGCGACGAATGAAAAACTGTTTTTT. Protein sequence: CATRGRRATNEKLFF. The V call is TRBV15, the J call TRBJ1-4; no reliable D call. Per the germline V gene, CDR1 is LNHNV and CDR2 is YYDKDF (reference sequence). The CDR3 length is 15 residues. Trimming left V 6 bases short and J 5 bases short, with 16 bases between.